A single sample gave rise to the 24 T cell receptor beta chains below, sequenced in a study of neoadjuvant anti-PD-1 for oral cavity cancer. Described time point: after neoadjuvant nivolumab, at surgical resection. Profiled with immunoSEQ multiplex PCR; TCRdb holds only in-frame clones, not every one. The sample consists of 35,000 to 40,000 clones, around 40% of them appearing once. Sequenced here: tumor tissue, sampled after nivolumab (anti-PD-1) treatment. The source of these receptors is a person aged 35-79 years with oral cavity squamous cell carcinoma.

This clone was counted between two and nine times. This likely stems from a read error, as it lies one base from a far larger clone. The identical CDR3 is also encoded by other nucleotide sequences in the sample. The chain has TRBV5-4 and TRBJ2-7; 8 bases match TRBD2. The CDR3 spans 12 residues. Per germline, CDR1 SGHNT and CDR2 YYREEE (reference sequence). The CDR3 DNA is TGCGCCAGCAGCTTGGCGGGAGGCGAGCAGTACTTC. Protein product: CASSLAGGEQYF.

The DNA of the CDR3 is TGTGCCAGTAGTAGGGGGGTGACGGCAGAGACCCAGTACTTC. This codes for CASSRGVTAETQYF. V gene TRBV19 combines with J gene TRBJ2-5; possible D gene TRBD2, 6 bases. The V end lost 4 bases, the J end lost 4 bases, and 13 bases lay between the germline ends. In germline, CDR1 is LNHDA, CDR2 SQIVND (reference sequence). The length of the CDR3 is 14 residues.

The V and J genes are TRBV6-1 and TRBJ2-7; 9 bases fit TRBD1. The CDR3 is made up of 14 amino acids. Trimming at V came to 6 bases and at J to 5 bases, leaving 8 bases not matched to a gene. Germline V gene sequence: CDR1 MNHNS, CDR2 SASEGT. The CDR3 region is CASRGQGGRHEQYF. The CDR3 nucleotides are TGTGCCAGCAGGGGACAGGGAGGTCGCCACGAGCAGTACTTC.

This clone came up a few times. This rearrangement joins TRBV7-2 to TRBJ2-2, with TRBD2 matching over 7 bases. Germline V lookup: CDR1 SGHTA, CDR2 FQGNSA. V shed 0 bases, J shed 7 bases, and the junction held 8 bases outside the gene matches. The CDR3 contains 16 residues. CDR3 residues: CASSLASAGVGGELFF. As DNA, the CDR3 is TGTGCCAGCAGCTTAGCGAGTGCGGGGGTTGGCGGGGAGCTGTTTTTT.

This clone appeared a few times. The J gene is TRBJ1-2, the V gene TRBV5-1; 10 bases are a match to TRBD1. This CDR3 has 15 residues. CDR1 and CDR2 from the germline V gene are SGHRS and YFSETQ. Trimming at V came to 1 base and at J to 8 bases, leaving 8 bases not matched to a gene. The chain's CDR3 is CASSLTGTGADGYTF. CDR3 nucleotides: TGCGCCAGCAGCTTGACCGGGACAGGGGCGGACGGCTACACCTTC.

The chain carries TRBV27 and TRBJ2-7, with D perhaps matching TRBD1 or TRBD2 (5 bases each). Germline values: CDR1 MNHEY, CDR2 SMNVEV (reference sequence). This CDR3 is 14 amino acids long. Trimming removed 3 bases at V and 0 bases at J, with 9 bases between. This CDR3 is CASSFFGGSYEQYF. In DNA, the CDR3 is TGTGCCAGCAGTTTTTTTGGGGGCTCCTACGAGCAGTACTTC.

The chain joins TRBV7-8 to TRBJ2-7; D remains unclear. The CDR3 sequence is 15 residues long. Between the trimmed V and J ends, which lost 2 bases and 0 bases, there was a span of 11 bases. CDR1 is SGHVS, CDR2 FQNEAQ, per germline. As DNA, the CDR3 is TGTGCCAGCAGCTTACCAGCGACCAACTCCTACGAGCAGTACTTC. As protein: CASSLPATNSYEQYF.

The CDR3 DNA sequence: TGTGCTAGTGGTTTGACAAGGGTCGTTGGGACCCAGTACTTC. It encodes CASGLTRVVGTQYF. The V gene is TRBV12-5, the J gene TRBJ2-5; D not resolved. Germline V gives CDR1 LGHNT, CDR2 FRNRAP. V was clipped by 2 bases and J by 7 bases, with 14 bases between them. CDR3 length equals 14 residues.

This rearrangement joins TRBV15 to TRBJ2-5, with D perhaps matching TRBD2 (6 bases). Germline V CDR1 and CDR2: LNHNV, YYDKDF (reference sequence). This CDR3 spans 17 amino acids. V was trimmed by 2 bases and J by 5 bases, leaving 21 bases between them. In DNA, the CDR3 is TGTGCCACCAGCAGACTGCATTACGGGGGAGTTGTGGAGACCCAGTACTTC. This codes for CATSRLHYGGVVETQYF.

The chain combines TRBV15 with TRBJ2-2, with D possibly matching TRBD2 (5 bases). The CDR3 length is 15 residues. V shed 4 bases and J shed 4 bases, with 13 bases lying between them. Germline V lookup: CDR1 LNHNV, CDR2 YYDKDF (reference sequence). The DNA for the CDR3 is TGTGCCACCAGCACCACCCGAGGGTTCACCGGGGAGCTGTTTTTT. Translating it yields CATSTTRGFTGELFF. The entire variable domain, with the rest obtained from reference TRBV15 and TRBJ2-2, is as follows: DAMVIQNPRYQVTQFGKPVTLSCSQTLNHNVMYWYQQKSSQAPKLLFHYYDKDFNNEADTPDNFQSRRPNTSFCFLDIRSPGLGDTAMYLCATSTTRGFTGELFFGEGSRLTVL.

The chain joins TRBV19 to TRBJ1-2; D unclear. Germline V gene lookup returns CDR1 LNHDA and CDR2 SQIVND (reference sequence). The V gene lost 6 bases and the J gene lost 7 bases, with 12 bases spanning the gap. The CDR3 has 12 residues. This CDR3 reads CASSSPYGGYTF. CDR3 in DNA: TGTGCCAGTAGCTCGCCCTATGGTGGCTACACCTTC.

The chain is built from TRBV11-2 and TRBJ2-3; the D is unclear. The CDR3 consists of 14 residues. CDR1 and CDR2 (germline): SGHAT, FQNNGV. The V and J ends lost 1 base and 2 bases respectively, with 7 bases between them. Written as DNA, the CDR3 is TGTGCCAGCAGCTTAGGCCCGGACACAGATACGCAGTATTTT. It translates to CASSLGPDTDTQYF.

The table lists this clone with a few counts. CDR3 nucleotides: TGTGCCAGCAGCTTAGCTGCGCTTGGGGAAGCTTTCTTT. Translating it yields CASSLAALGEAFF. The V and J genes are TRBV7-2 and TRBJ1-1; D ambiguous. V shed 0 bases and J shed 8 bases, with 10 bases lying between them. Germline assignment: CDR1 SGHTA and CDR2 FQGNSA. The CDR3 has 13 amino acids.

This clone has more than one count but fewer than ten. This chain links TRBV29-1 with TRBJ2-7, with TRBD1 as a possible D gene (9 bases). V dropped 5 bases and J dropped 6 bases, with 20 bases sitting between them. CDR3 size: 14 residues. Germline-derived CDR1 and CDR2 are SQVTM and ANQGSEA. CDR3: CSVMGGGTGFEQYF. In DNA, the CDR3 is TGCAGCGTTATGGGCGGGGGGACAGGGTTCGAGCAGTACTTC.

This clone was seen repeatedly, ten times or more. DNA for the CDR3: TGCGCCAGCAGCTTGGTGGGTCAGGGATGGAGCACTGAAGCTTTCTTT. Its protein product is CASSLVGQGWSTEAFF. The chain uses TRBV5-1 and TRBJ1-1; D possibly corresponds to TRBD1 (5 bases). The CDR3 is 16 residues long. V lost 0 bases to trimming and J lost 4 bases, with 16 bases between them. Germline V gives CDR1 SGHRS, CDR2 YFSETQ.

This rearrangement joins TRBV4-2 to TRBJ1-3; weak D call: TRBD1 (6 bases). V lost 3 bases and J 9 bases, leaving 15 bases between the germline ends. Germline V gene sequence: CDR1 LGHNA, CDR2 YNFKEQ. This CDR3 is built from 14 residues. CDR3: CASSQETGSSTIYF. CDR3 coding DNA: TGTGCCAGCAGCCAGGAAACAGGGAGTAGCACCATATATTTT.

The rearrangement joins TRBV6-5 to TRBJ1-2, with TRBD1 matching over 9 bases. The CDR3 spans 14 residues. V lost 7 bases, J lost 6 bases, and 9 bases stayed unmatched. CDR1 is MNHEY, CDR2 SVGAGI, per germline. The DNA for the CDR3 is TGTGCCAGCACCAAGCTGGACAGGGGAGATGGCTACACCTTC. Its protein is CASTKLDRGDGYTF.

V gene TRBV7-8 combines with J gene TRBJ1-1, with D hard to call. CDR3 size: 13 residues. CDR1 SGHVS and CDR2 FQNEAQ come from the germline V gene. V dropped 1 base and J dropped 0 bases, with 3 bases sitting between them. The CDR3 loop reads CASSLVLNTEAFF. The DNA for the CDR3 is TGTGCCAGCAGCTTAGTTTTGAACACTGAAGCTTTCTTT. Full variable domain (outside the CDR3, taken from reference TRBV7-8 and TRBJ1-1): GAGVSQSPRYKVAKRGQDVALRCDPISGHVSLFWYQQALGQGPEFLTYFQNEAQLDKSGLPSDRFFAERPEGSVSTLKIQRTQQEDSAVYLCASSLVLNTEAFFGQGTRLTVV.

The chain joins TRBV28 to TRBJ1-5; 7 nucleotides line up with TRBD1. Germline V CDR1 and CDR2: MDHEN, SYDVKM. The CDR3 spans 14 residues. J lost 3 bases, V lost 10 bases, and 9 bases had no gene match. For the CDR3, the DNA is TGTGCCACCCGAACCGGACAGGACAATCAGCCCCAGCATTTT. It is translated as CATRTGQDNQPQHF.

This clone was counted only a few times. The CDR3 sequence is CASSYGPGQGNEKLFF. Written as DNA, the CDR3 is TGTGCCAGCAGTTACGGGCCGGGACAGGGAAATGAAAAACTGTTTTTT. The rearrangement links TRBV6-5 to TRBJ1-4; 9 bases match TRBD1. The CDR3 has 16 residues. Germline lookup yields CDR1 MNHEY and CDR2 SVGAGI. Trimming at V came to 2 bases and at J to 5 bases, leaving 6 bases not matched to a gene.

CDR3 residues: CASSWGASSYEQYF. The CDR3 coding sequence is TGTGCCAGCAGCTGGGGGGCAAGCTCCTACGAGCAGTACTTC. This chain connects TRBV5-4 to TRBJ2-7, with D perhaps given as TRBD1 or TRBD2 (6 bases each). From germline, CDR1 is SGHNT and CDR2 YYREEE (reference sequence). CDR3 size: 14 residues. The V end lost 3 bases, the J end lost 0 bases, and 10 bases lay between the germline ends. Together with reference TRBV5-4 and TRBJ2-7, the CDR3 gives the full variable domain: ETGVTQSPTHLIKTRGQQVTLRCSSQSGHNTVSWYQQALGQGPQFIFQYYREEENGRGNFPPRFSGLQFPNYSSELNVNALELDDSALYLCASSWGASSYEQYFGPGTRLTVT.

This clone was seen many times. The chain employs TRBV28 and TRBJ2-1, with D tentatively TRBD2 (6 bases). Germline lookup yields CDR1 MDHEN and CDR2 SYDVKM. CDR3 length: 15 residues. Trimming took 6 bases from V and 3 from J, leaving 15 bases between them. CDR3 in amino acids: CASRVRGEYYNEQFF. The CDR3 DNA follows: TGTGCCAGCAGGGTGCGGGGAGAGTACTACAATGAGCAGTTCTTC.

The CDR3 is CASTQRGRYNEQFF. CDR3 DNA: TGTGCCAGCACGCAGCGGGGGAGATACAATGAGCAGTTCTTC. The chain recombines TRBV5-4 with TRBJ2-1; 8 bases agree with TRBD2. CDR1 SGHNT and CDR2 YYREEE come from the germline V gene (reference sequence). The length of the CDR3 is 14 residues. V dropped 6 bases and J dropped 4; count of bases not matched to a gene: 6.

The chain links TRBV9 to TRBJ2-7, with 9 nucleotides matching TRBD1. The CDR3 is 13 amino acids. J was trimmed by 5 bases and V by 2 bases; bases with no gene match: 2. In germline, CDR1 is SGDLS, CDR2 YYNGEE. Here the CDR3 DNA reads TGTGCCAGCAGCGTCGGACAGGGGAACGAGCAGTACTTC. This translates into CASSVGQGNEQYF.